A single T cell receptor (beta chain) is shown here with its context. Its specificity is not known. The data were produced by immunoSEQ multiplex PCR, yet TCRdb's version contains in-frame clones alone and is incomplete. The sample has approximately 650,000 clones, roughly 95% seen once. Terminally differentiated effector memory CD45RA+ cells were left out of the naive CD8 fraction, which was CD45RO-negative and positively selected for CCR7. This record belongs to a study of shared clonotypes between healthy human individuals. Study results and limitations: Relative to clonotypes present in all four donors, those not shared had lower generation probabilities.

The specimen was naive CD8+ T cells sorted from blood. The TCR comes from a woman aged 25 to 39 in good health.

The CDR3: CASSSPTGSTDTQYF. In DNA form, the CDR3 reads TGTGCCAGCAGTTCCCCGACAGGATCCACAGATACGCAGTATTTT. This rearrangement joins TRBV27 to TRBJ2-3, with a tentative D call TRBD1 (6 bases). The CDR3 is 15 amino acids. CDR1 and CDR2 from the germline V gene are MNHEY and SMNVEV (reference sequence). V was clipped by 4 bases and J by 2 bases, with 13 bases between them.